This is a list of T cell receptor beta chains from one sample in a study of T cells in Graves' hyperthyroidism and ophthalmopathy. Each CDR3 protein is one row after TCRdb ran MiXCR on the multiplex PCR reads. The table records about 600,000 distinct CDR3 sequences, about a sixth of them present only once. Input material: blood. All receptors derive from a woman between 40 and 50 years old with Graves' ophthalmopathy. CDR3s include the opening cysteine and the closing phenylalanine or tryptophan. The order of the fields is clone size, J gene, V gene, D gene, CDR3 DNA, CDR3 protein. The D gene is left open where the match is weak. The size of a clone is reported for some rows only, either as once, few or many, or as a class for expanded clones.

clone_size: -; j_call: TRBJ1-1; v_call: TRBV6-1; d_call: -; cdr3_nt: TGTGCCAGCAATCTGGGGATGAACACTGAAGCTTTCTTT; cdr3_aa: CASNLGMNTEAFF
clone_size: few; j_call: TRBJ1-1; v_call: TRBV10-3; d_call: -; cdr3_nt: TGTGCCATCAGTGAGTTGATGAACACTGAAGCTTTCTTT; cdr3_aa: CAISELMNTEAFF
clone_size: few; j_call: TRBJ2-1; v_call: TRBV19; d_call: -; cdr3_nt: TGTGCCAGTAGTATAGAGGAAACAGGGAACTCTGAGCAGTTCTTC; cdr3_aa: CASSIEETGNSEQFF
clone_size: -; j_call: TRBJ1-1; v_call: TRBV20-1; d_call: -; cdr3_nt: TGCAGTGCTAGAAGGCCAGGGGTTTTGACTGAAGCTTTCTTT; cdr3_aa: CSARRPGVLTEAFF
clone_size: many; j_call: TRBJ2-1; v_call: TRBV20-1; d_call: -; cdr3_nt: TGCAGTGCCCAGGCCCAACACAATGAGCAGTTCTTC; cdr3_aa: CSAQAQHNEQFF
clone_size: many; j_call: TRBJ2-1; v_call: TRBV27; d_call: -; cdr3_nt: TGTGCCAGCAGTTTATCCACGACTCCCAATGAGCAGTTCTTC; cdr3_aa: CASSLSTTPNEQFF
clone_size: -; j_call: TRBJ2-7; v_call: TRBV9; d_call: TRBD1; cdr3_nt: TGTGCCAGCAGCAGCCGGAGCGGACAGGGAGACGAGCAGTACTTC; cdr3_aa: CASSSRSGQGDEQYF
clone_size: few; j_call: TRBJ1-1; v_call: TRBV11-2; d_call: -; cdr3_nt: TGTGCCAGCAGCTTAGATTTTCAGGGGAGGACTGAAGCTTTCTTT; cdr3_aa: CASSLDFQGRTEAFF
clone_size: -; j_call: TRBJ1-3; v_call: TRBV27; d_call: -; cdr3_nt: TGTGCCAGCAGTCCAACAGAGGCTCTCCTACAAGCTGGAAACACCATATATTTT; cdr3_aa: CASSPTEALLQAGNTIYF
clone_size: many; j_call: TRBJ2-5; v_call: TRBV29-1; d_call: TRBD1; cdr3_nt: TGCAGCGTTGAGCCGGGACAGGACCAAGAGACCCAGTACTTC; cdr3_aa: CSVEPGQDQETQYF
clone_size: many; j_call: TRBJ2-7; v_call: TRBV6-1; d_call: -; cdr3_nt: TGTGCCAGCACCGGACTCTCCGAGCAGTACTTC; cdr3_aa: CASTGLSEQYF
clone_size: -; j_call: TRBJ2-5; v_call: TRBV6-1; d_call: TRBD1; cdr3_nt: TGTGCCACCACCCACAACAGGGGTCTAAGAGAGACCCAGTACTTC; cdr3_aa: CATTHNRGLRETQYF
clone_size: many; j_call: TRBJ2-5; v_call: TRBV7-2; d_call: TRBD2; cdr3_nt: TGTGCCAGCAGGGCGGGGGGGGGAAAAGAGACCCAGTACTTC; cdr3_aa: CASRAGGGKETQYF
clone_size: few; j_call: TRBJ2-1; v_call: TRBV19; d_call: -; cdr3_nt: TGTGCCAGTAGTCCCCAGGAGGGTATGAACAATGAGCAGTTCTTC; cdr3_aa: CASSPQEGMNNEQFF
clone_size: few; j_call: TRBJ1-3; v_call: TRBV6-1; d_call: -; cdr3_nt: TGTGCCAGCACCTCGGGCCTTGGAAACACCATATATTTT; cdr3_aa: CASTSGLGNTIYF
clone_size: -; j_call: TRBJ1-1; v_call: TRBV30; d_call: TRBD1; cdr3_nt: TGTGCCTGGAGTGTATTGGGGACAGGGGCTTTAGGGAACACTGAAGCTTTCTTT; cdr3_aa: CAWSVLGTGALGNTEAFF
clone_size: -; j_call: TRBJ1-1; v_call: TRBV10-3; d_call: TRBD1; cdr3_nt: TGTGCCATCAGTCCCAGGGGGGGACACGAAGCTTTCTTT; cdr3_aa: CAISPRGGHEAFF
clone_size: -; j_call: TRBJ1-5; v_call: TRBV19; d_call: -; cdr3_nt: TGTGCCAGTAGTATACACGGCTTCAATCAGCCCCAGCATTTT; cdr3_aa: CASSIHGFNQPQHF
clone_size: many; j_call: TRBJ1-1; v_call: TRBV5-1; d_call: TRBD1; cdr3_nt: TGCGCCAGCAGCGTGACAGGGGTCCAAATGAACACTGAAGCTTTCTTT; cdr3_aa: CASSVTGVQMNTEAFF
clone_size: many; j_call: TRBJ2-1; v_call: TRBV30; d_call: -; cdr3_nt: TGTGCCTGGAAAGGGTTAACCTACAATGAGCAGTTCTTC; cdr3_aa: CAWKGLTYNEQFF
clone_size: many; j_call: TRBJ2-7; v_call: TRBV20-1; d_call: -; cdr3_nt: TGCAGTGCCCAGAAGGGGGGATTCTCCTACGAGCAGTACTTC; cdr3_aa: CSAQKGGFSYEQYF
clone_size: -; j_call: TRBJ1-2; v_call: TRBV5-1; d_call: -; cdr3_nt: TGCGCCAGCAGCTTTAACGGGCCTTACAACCAGATGTACCAAGGTGGCTACACCTTC; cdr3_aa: CASSFNGPYNQMYQGGYTF
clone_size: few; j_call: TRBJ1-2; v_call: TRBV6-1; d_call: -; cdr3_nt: TGTGCCAGCAGTGAAGTGACAAAACTAGCCGAGGGCTACACCTTC; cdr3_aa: CASSEVTKLAEGYTF
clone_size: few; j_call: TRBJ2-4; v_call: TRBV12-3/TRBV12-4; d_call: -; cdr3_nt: TGTGCCAGCGGTCTAAACATTCAGTACTTC; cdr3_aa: CASGLNIQYF
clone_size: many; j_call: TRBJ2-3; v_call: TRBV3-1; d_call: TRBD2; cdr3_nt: TGTGCCAGCAGCCAAGGGACTAGCGGTTCAGATACGCAGTATTTT; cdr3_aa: CASSQGTSGSDTQYF
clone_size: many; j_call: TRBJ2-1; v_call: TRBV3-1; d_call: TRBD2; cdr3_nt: TGTGCCAGCAGCCAAGAGTGGGGACTAGCGGGAGGCGGGAATGAGCAGTTCTTC; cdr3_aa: CASSQEWGLAGGGNEQFF
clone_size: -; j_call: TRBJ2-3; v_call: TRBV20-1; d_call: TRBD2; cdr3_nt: TGCAGTGCTAGAGGCTTCGGACTAGCGGGGGACACAGATACGCAGTATTTT; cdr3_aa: CSARGFGLAGDTDTQYF
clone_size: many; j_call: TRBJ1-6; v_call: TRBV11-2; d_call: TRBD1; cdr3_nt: TGTGCCAGCAGCTTTGGGGGGGACAGAAATTCACCCCTCCACTTT; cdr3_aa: CASSFGGDRNSPLHF
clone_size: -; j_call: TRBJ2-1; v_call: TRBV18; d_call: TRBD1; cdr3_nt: TGTGCCAGCTCACCATGGGACAGGGACAATGAGCAGTTCTTC; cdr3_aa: CASSPWDRDNEQFF
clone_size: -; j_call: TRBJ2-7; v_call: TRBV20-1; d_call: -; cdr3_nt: TGCAGTGCTAGTGAGGCGGTTTCCTACGAGCAGTACTTC; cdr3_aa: CSASEAVSYEQYF
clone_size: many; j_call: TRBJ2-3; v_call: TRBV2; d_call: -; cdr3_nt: TGTGCCAGCAGTCGTAGACAGACGGTATCTGATACGCAGTATTTT; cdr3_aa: CASSRRQTVSDTQYF
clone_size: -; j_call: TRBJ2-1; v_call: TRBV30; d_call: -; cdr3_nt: TGTGCCTGGAGTGTAGCCTATGAGCAGTTCTTC; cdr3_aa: CAWSVAYEQFF
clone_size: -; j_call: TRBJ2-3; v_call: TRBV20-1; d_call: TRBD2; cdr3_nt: TGCAGTGCTAGAGATTTCACTAGCGGGGGGCTTAGCACAGATACGCAGTATTTT; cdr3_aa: CSARDFTSGGLSTDTQYF
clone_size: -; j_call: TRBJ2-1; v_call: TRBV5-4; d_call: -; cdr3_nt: TGTGCCAGCAGCTTGGCCACGTTAGCTCACAATGAGCAGTTCTTC; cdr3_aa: CASSLATLAHNEQFF
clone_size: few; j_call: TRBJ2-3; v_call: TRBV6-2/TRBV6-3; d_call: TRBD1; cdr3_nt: TGTGCCAGCAGTGGTACAGGGGCGACAGATACGCAGTATTTT; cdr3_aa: CASSGTGATDTQYF
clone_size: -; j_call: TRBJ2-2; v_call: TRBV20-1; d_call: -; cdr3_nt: TGCAGTGCTCTAGCGCGGATAAACACCGGGGAGCTGTTTTTT; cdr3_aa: CSALARINTGELFF
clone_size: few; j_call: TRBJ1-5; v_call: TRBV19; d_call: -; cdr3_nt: TGTGCCAGTAGTACCCCCGACAGCCGCAATCAGCCCCAGCATTTT; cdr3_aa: CASSTPDSRNQPQHF
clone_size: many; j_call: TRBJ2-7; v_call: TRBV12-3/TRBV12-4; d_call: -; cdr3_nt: TGTGCCAGCAGGCAGGCCCCAAACTTGGAGCAGTACTTC; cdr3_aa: CASRQAPNLEQYF
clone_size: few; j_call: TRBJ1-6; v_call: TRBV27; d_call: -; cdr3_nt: TGTGCCAGCAGTCCCCCTGTGAGTGGAGGGGTGGTAGGTTCACCCCTCCACTTT; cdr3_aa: CASSPPVSGGVVGSPLHF
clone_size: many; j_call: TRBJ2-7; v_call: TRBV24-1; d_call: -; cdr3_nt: TGTGCCACCAGTGATTTCCATCCGGGACGAAGACCTAATTGGCAGTACTTC; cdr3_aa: CATSDFHPGRRPNWQYF
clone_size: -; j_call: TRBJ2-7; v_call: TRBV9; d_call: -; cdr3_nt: TGTGCCAGCAGCGTAGGGAGCGGGGGACAGTTCAAGCAGTACTTC; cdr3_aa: CASSVGSGGQFKQYF
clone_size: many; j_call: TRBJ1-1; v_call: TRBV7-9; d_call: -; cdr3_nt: TGTGCCAGCAGCTCAATGAACAGGGTGAGGAACACTGAAGCTTTCTTT; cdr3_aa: CASSSMNRVRNTEAFF
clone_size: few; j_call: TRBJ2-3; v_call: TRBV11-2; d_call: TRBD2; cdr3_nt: TGTGCCAGCAGCCCTTCTAGCGGGGGCAGCACAGATACGCAGTATTTT; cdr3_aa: CASSPSSGGSTDTQYF
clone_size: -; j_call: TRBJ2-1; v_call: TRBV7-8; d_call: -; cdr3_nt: TGTGCCAGCAGCGGCGGCGGGAATTACAATGAGCAGTTCTTC; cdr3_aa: CASSGGGNYNEQFF
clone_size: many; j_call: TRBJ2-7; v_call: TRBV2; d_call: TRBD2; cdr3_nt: TGTGCCAGCATCCAGCGGACTAGCGGGAGCGGGTCCTACGAGCAGTACTTC; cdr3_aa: CASIQRTSGSGSYEQYF
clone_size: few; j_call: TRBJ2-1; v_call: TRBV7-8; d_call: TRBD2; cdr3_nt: TGTGCCAGCAGCTTAAAGACTAGCGGGAGTAATGAGCAGTTCTTC; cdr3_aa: CASSLKTSGSNEQFF
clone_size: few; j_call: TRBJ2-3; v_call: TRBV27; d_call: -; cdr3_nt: TGTGCCAGCATTGGGCTAGCAAACCCTAGATCTACGCAGTATTTT; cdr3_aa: CASIGLANPRSTQYF
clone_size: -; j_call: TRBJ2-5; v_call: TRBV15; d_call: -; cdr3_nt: TGTGCCACCAGCAGAGATCTCACGGAGACCCAGTACTTC; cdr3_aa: CATSRDLTETQYF
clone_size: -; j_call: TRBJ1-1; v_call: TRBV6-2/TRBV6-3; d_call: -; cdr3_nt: TGTGCCAGCAGGCCCTCGGGGGCCACTGAAGCTTTCTTT; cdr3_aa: CASRPSGATEAFF
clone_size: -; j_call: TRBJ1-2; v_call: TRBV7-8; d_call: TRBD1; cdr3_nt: TGTGCCAGCAGCTTAGTGACAGGGGATCTAGCGGCGGAAGGCTACACCTTC; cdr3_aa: CASSLVTGDLAAEGYTF
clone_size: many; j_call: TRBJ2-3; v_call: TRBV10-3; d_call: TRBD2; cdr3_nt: TGTGCCAGCGAGGATAGGGACTACCGGACAGATACGCAGTATTTT; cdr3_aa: CASEDRDYRTDTQYF
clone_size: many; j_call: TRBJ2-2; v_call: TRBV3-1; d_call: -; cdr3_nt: TGTGCCAGCAACAATTTGGGCCACACCGGGGAGCTGTTTTTT; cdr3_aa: CASNNLGHTGELFF
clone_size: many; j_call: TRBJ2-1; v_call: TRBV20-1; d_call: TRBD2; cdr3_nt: TGCAGTGCTAGAGGAGAGCGGGGGGGCTACAATGAGCAGTTCTTC; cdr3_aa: CSARGERGGYNEQFF
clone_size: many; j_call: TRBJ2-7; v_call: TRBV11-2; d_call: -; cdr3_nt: TGTGCCAGCAGCTCCTACATACAAAACAACGAGCAGTACTTC; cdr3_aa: CASSSYIQNNEQYF
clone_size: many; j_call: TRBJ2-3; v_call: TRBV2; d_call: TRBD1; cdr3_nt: TGTGCCAGCAGTAGGACAGGGGGTGGAGATACGCAGTATTTT; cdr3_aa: CASSRTGGGDTQYF